The 6 T cell receptor beta chains presented below share a single source sample, sequenced in a study of response to subunit inactivated influenza vaccine. A single record per CDR3 protein comes from TCRdb applying MiXCR to the RT-PCR reads. The sample records under 550,000 distinct CDR3 sequences, 7.5% to 8.5% being singletons. The input for sequencing was PBMCs from blood, taken less than 30 months after vaccination. These receptors were taken from a man aged 50-75 years who received an inactivated influenza vaccine.

This clonotype was recorded many times. This chain links TRBV2 with TRBJ1-5, with TRBD1 identical over 8 bases. The CDR3 is made up of 14 amino acids. V shed 6 bases, J shed 4 bases, and the junction held 5 bases outside the gene matches. Germline values: CDR1 SNHLY, CDR2 FYNNEI. This chain's CDR3 is CASRGDRPNQPQHF. The CDR3, as DNA: TGTGCCAGCAGGGGGGACAGGCCTAATCAGCCCCAGCATTTT.

V gene TRBV11-1 combines with J gene TRBJ2-3; 7 positions agree with TRBD2. After removal of 6 bases from V and 2 bases from J, the junction contained 23 bases not matched to a gene. The CDR3 runs 20 residues. The germline V gene encodes CDR1 SGHAT and CDR2 FQDESV (reference sequence). DNA for the CDR3: TGTGCCAGCAGTGTCGGACGTGATCTAGCGGCCCGGGGATACACAGATACGCAGTATTTT. Its translation: CASSVGRDLAARGYTDTQYF.

There are a few counts of this clonotype. CDR3 sequence (DNA): TGCGCCAGCAGCGTCCTGGTCGACACTGAAGCTTTCTTT. Its translation is CASSVLVDTEAFF. The chain has TRBV5-1 and TRBJ1-1; D ambiguous. The CDR3 is 13 residues long. Germline assignment: CDR1 SGHRS and CDR2 YFSETQ. Trimming pared 4 bases from V and 3 bases from J, leaving 10 bases between.

There are a few counts of this clonotype. The CDR3 protein is CASSQQGYQRKGYTF. DNA for the CDR3: TGTGCCAGCAGCCAACAGGGATACCAACGTAAAGGCTACACCTTC. This sequence joins TRBV28 and TRBJ1-2; TRBD1 might be the D (6 bases). The CDR3 is made up of 15 amino acids. Trimming removed 6 bases at V and 8 bases at J, with 22 bases between. The germline V gene has CDR1 MDHEN and CDR2 SYDVKM.

The V call is TRBV7-2, the J call TRBJ1-2; D not certain. The germline gives CDR1 SGHTA, CDR2 FQGNSA. V lost 4 bases and J lost 2, with 8 bases in between. This CDR3 has 13 amino acids. The CDR3 coding sequence is TGTGCCAGCAGCTCAAGCCCCAACTATGGCTACACCTTC. Protein: CASSSSPNYGYTF.

CDR3 in DNA: TGTGCCAGCTCACCAGAGATCGGCTCCTACGAGCAGTACTTC. It specifies CASSPEIGSYEQYF. The chain links TRBV18 to TRBJ2-7; D gene ambiguous. CDR1 is KGHSH and CDR2 is LQKENI in the germline V gene. Trimming cost V 2 bases and J 0 bases, with 8 bases left between them. The CDR3 sequence is 14 residues long.